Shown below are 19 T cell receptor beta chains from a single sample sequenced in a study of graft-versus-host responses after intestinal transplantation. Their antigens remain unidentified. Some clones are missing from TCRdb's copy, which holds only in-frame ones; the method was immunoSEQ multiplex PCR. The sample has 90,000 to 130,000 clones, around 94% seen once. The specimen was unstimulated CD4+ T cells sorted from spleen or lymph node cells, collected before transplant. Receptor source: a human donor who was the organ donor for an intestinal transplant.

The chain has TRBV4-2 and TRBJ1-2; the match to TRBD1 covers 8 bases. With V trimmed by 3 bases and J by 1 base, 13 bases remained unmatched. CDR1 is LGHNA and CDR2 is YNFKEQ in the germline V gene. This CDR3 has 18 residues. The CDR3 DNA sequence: TGTGCCAGCAGCCATGTTGGACTCCGGGACAGGCTTAACTATGGCTACACCTTC. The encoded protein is CASSHVGLRDRLNYGYTF.

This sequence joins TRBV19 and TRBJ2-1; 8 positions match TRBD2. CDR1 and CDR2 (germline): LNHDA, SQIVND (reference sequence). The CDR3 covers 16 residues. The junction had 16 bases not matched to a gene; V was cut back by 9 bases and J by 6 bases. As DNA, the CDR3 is TGTGCCAGCACCAGTCCAAATAGACTAGCGTCCAATGAGCAGTTCTTC. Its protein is CASTSPNRLASNEQFF.

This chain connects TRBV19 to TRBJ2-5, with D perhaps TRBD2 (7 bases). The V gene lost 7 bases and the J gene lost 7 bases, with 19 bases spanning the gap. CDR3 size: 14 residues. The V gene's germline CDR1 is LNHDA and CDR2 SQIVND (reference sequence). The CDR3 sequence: CASTPPGGRGTQYF. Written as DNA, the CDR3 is TGTGCCAGTACTCCCCCGGGGGGCCGGGGGACCCAGTACTTC.

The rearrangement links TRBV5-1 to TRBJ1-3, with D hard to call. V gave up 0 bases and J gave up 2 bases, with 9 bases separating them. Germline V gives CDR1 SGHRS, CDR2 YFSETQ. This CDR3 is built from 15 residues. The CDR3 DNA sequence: TGCGCCAGCAGCTTGGACCCGGAACCTGGAAACACCATATATTTT. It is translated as CASSLDPEPGNTIYF.

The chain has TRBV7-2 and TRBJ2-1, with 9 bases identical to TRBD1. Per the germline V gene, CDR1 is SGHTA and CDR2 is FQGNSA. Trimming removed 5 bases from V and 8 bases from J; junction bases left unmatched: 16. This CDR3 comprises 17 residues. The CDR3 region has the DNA TGTGCCAGCAGCCTAATACCGGGACAGGGTTTTGAGGATGAGCAGTTCTTC. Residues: CASSLIPGQGFEDEQFF.

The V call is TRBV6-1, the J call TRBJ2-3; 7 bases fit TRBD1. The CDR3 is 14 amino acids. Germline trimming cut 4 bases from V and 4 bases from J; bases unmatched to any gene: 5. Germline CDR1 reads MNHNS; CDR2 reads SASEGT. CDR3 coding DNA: TGTGCCAGCAGTGGAAGACAGGGCCCAGATACGCAGTATTTT. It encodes CASSGRQGPDTQYF.

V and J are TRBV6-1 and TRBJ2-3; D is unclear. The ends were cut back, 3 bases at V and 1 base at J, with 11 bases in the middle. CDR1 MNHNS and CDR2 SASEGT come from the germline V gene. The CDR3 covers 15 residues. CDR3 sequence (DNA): TGTGCCAGCAGTGAGTTTCTAAAGGGCACAGATACGCAGTATTTT. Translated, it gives CASSEFLKGTDTQYF.

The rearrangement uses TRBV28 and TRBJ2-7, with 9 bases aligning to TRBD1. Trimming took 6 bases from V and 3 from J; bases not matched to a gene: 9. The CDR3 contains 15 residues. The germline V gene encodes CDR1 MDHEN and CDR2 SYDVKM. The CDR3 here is CASSDAGTGFYEQYF. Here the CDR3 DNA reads TGTGCCAGCAGCGATGCCGGGACAGGGTTCTACGAGCAGTACTTC.

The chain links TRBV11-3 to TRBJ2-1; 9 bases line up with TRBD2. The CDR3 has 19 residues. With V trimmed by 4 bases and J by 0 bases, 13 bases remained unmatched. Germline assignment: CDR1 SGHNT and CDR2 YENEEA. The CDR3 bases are TGTGCCAGCAGCTCCCTCTATAGACTAGCGGAGCACTCCTACAATGAGCAGTTCTTC. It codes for CASSSLYRLAEHSYNEQFF.

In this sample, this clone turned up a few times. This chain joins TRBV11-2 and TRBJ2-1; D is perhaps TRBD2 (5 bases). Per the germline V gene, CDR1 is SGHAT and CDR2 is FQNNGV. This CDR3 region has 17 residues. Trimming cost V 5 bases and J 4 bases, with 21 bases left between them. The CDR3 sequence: CASSRSGSTVVYNEQFF. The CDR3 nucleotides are TGTGCCAGCAGCCGCAGCGGCTCCACCGTCGTGTACAATGAGCAGTTCTTC.

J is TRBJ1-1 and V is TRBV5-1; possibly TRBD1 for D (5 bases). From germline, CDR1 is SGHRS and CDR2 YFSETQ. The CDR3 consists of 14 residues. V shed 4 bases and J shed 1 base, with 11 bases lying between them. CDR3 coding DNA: TGCGCCAGCAGCAAGGCAGGGCAGAACACTGAAGCTTTCTTT. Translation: CASSKAGQNTEAFF. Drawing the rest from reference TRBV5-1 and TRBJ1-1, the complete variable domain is KAGVTQTPRYLIKTRGQQVTLSCSPISGHRSVSWYQQTPGQGLQFLFEYFSETQRNKGNFPGRFSGRQFSNSRSEMNVSTLELGDSALYLCASSKAGQNTEAFFGQGTRLTVV.

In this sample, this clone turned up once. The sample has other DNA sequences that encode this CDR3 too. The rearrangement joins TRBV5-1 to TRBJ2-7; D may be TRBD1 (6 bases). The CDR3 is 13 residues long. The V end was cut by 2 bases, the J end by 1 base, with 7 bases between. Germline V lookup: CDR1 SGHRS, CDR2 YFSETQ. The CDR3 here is CASSLGQSYEQYF. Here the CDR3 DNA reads TGCGCCAGCAGCTTAGGACAGTCCTACGAGCAGTACTTC.

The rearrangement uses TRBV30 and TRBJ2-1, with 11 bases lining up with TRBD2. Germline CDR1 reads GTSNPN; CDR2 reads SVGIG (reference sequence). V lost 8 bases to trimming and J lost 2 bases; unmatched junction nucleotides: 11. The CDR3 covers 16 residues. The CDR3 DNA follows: TGTGCCCGGGACGTAGCGGGAGGGTTCCCCTACAATGAGCAGTTCTTC. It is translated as CARDVAGGFPYNEQFF.

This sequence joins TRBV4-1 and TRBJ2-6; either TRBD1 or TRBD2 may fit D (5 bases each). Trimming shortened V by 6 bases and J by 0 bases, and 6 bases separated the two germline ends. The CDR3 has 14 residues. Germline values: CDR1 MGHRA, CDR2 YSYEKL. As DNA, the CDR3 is TGCGCCAGCAGGGGACCCTCTGGGGCCAACGTCCTGACTTTC. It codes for CASRGPSGANVLTF.

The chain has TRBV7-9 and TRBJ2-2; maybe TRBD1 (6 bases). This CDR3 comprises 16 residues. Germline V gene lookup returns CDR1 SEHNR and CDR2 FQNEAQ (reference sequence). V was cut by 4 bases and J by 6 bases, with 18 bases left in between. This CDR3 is CASSSRAEQGAGELFF. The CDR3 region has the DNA TGTGCCAGCAGCTCGAGGGCCGAACAGGGCGCCGGGGAGCTGTTTTTT. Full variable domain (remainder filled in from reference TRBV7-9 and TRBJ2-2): DTGVSQNPRHKITKRGQNVTFRCDPISEHNRLYWYRQTLGQGPEFLTYFQNEAQLEKSRLLSDRFSAERPKGSFSTLEIQRTEQGDSAMYLCASSSRAEQGAGELFFGEGSRLTVL.

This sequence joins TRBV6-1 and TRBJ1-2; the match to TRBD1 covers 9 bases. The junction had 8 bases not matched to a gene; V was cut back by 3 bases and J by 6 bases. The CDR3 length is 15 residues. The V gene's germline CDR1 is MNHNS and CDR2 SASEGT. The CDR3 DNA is TGTGCCAGCAGTGAGGGGACAGGGATGGTGGATGGCTACACCTTC. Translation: CASSEGTGMVDGYTF.

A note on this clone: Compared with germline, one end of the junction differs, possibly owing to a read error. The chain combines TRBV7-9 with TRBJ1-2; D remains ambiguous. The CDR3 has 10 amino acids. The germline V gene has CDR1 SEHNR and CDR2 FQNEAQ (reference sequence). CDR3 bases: TGTGCCAGCAGCCCCGGACTAAGCGCCTTC. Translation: CASSPGLSAF.

Here the CDR3 reads CSATGVGEQYF. CDR3 bases: TGCAGTGCCACAGGGGTGGGGGAGCAGTACTTC. The V gene is TRBV20-1, the J gene TRBJ2-7; 7 bases are shared with TRBD1. Germline V gene sequence: CDR1 DFQATT, CDR2 SNEGSKA (reference sequence). J was trimmed by 7 bases and V by 6 bases; bases with no gene match: 6. The CDR3 contains 11 residues.

In nucleotides, the CDR3 is TGTGCCAGCGCGCGGGACAGATCAGGAGGAAACACCATATATTTT. Encoded protein: CASARDRSGGNTIYF. This rearrangement joins TRBV18 to TRBJ1-3; TRBD1 matches at 7 bases. The CDR3 has 15 amino acids. The V segment lost 8 bases and the J segment 4 bases; nucleotides outside the gene matches: 11. Per germline, CDR1 KGHSH and CDR2 LQKENI.